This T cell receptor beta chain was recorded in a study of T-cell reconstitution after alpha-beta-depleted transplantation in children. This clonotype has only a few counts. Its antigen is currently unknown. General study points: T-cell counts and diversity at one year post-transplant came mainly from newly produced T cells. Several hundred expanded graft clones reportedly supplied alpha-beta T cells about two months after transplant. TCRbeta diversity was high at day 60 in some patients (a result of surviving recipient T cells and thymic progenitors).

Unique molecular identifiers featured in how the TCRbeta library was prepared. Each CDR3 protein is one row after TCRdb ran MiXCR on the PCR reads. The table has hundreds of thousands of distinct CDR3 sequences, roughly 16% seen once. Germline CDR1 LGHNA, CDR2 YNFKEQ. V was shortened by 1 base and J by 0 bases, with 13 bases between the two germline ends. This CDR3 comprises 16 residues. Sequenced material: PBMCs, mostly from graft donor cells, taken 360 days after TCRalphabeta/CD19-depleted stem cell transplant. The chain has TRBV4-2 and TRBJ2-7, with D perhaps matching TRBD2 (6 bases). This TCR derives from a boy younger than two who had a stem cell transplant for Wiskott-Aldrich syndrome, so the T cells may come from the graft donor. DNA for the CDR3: TGTGCCAGCAGCCAAGCTATCCGGGGGTCCTCCTACGAGCAGTACTTC. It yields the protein CASSQAIRGSSYEQYF.